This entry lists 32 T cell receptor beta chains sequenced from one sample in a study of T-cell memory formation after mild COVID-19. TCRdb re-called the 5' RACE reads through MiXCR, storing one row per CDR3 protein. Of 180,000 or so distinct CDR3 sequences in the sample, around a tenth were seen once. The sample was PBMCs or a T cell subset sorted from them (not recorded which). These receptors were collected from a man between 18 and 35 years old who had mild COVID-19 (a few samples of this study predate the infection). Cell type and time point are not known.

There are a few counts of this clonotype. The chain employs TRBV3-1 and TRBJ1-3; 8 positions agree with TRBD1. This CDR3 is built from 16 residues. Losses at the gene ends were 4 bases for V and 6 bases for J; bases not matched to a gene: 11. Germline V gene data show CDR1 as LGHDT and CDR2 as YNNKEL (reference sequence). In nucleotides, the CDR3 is TGTGCCAGCAGCCCACATGGGACAGGCCGCGAAAACACCATATATTTT. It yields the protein CASSPHGTGRENTIYF.

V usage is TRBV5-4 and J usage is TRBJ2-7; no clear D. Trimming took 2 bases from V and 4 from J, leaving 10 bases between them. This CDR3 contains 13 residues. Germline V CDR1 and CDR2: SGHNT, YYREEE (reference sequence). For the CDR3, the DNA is TGTGCCAGCAGCTTCGATTCAGGATACGAGCAGTACGTC. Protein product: CASSFDSGYEQYV.

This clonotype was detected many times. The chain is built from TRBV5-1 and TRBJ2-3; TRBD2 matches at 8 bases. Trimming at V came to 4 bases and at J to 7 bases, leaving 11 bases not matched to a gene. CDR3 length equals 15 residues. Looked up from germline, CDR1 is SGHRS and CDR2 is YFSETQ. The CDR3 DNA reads TGCGCCAGCAGCAGTACACGGGGGGGAGGAAATACGCAGTATTTT. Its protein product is CASSSTRGGGNTQYF.

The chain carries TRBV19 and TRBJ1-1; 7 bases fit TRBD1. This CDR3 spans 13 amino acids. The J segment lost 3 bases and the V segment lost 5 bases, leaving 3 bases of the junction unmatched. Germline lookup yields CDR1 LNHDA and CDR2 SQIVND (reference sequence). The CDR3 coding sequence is TGTGCCAGTAGTGGGGGACAGTACACTGAAGCTTTCTTT. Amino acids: CASSGGQYTEAFF.

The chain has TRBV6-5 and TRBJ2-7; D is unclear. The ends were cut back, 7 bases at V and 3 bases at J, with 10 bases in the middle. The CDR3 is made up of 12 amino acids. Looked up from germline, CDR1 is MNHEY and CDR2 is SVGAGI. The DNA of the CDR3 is TGTGCCAGCATCAGGACCCGCTACGAGCAGTACGTC. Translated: CASIRTRYEQYV.

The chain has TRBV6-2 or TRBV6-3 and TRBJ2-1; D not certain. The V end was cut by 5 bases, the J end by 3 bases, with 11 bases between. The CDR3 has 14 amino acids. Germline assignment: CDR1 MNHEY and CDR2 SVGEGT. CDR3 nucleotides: TGTGCCAGCAGTGATGATTCGTACTACAATGAGCAGTTCTTC. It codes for CASSDDSYYNEQFF.

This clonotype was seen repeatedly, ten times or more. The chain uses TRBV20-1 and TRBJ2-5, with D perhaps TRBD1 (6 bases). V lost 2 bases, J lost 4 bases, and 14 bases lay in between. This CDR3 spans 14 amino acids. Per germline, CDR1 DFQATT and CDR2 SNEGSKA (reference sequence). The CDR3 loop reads CSARNSRGGETQYF. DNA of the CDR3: TGCAGTGCTAGAAACTCCAGGGGTGGAGAGACCCAGTACTTC.

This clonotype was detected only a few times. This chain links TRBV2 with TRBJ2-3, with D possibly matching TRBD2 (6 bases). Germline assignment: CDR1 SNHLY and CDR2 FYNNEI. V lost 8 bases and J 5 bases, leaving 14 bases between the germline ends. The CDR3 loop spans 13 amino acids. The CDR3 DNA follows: TGTGCCAGCGGGACTGAGGCAGAAGATACGCAGTATTTT. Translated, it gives CASGTEAEDTQYF.

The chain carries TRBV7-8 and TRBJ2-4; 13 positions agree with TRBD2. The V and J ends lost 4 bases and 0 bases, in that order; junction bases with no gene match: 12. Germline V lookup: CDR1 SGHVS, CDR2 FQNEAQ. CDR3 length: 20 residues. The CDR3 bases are TGTGCCAGCAGCTCCCGGACTAGCGGGGGCCCAAGTCTAGCCAAAAACATTCAGTACTTC. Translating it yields CASSSRTSGGPSLAKNIQYF.

CDR3 sequence (DNA): TGTGCCAGCATCCCAACTAGGTACAATGAGCAGTTCTTC. Translation: CASIPTRYNEQFF. This chain connects TRBV7-2 to TRBJ2-1; tentatively, D is TRBD2 (5 bases). CDR1 and CDR2 from the germline V gene are SGHTA and FQGNSA. The CDR3 totals 13 residues. The V end was cut by 7 bases, the J end by 4 bases, with 11 bases between.

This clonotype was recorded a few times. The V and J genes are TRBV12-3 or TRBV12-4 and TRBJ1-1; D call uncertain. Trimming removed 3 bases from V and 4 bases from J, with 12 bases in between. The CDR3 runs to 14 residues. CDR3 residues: CASSLNSQVTEAFF. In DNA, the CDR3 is TGTGCCAGCAGTTTGAACAGTCAAGTCACTGAAGCTTTCTTT.

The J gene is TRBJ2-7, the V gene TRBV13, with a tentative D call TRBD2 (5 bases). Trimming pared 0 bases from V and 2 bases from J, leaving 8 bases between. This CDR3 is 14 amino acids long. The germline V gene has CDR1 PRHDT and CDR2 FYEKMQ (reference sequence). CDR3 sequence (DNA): TGTGCCAGCAGCTTAGGGGGAGTGGCCTACGAGCAGTACTTC. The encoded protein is CASSLGGVAYEQYF.

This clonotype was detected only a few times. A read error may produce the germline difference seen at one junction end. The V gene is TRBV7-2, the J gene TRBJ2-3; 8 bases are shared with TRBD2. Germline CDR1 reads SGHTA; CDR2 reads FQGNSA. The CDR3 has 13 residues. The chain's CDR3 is CASSPRTSHFRHF. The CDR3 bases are TGTGCCAGCAGCCCTCGGACTAGCCACTTTAGGCATTTT.

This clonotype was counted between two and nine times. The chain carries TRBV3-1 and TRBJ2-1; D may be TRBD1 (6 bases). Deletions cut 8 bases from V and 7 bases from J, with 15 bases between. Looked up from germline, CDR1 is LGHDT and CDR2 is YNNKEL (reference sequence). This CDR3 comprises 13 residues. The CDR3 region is CASGGRARNEQFF. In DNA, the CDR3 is TGTGCCAGCGGGGGCAGGGCCCGGAATGAGCAGTTCTTC.

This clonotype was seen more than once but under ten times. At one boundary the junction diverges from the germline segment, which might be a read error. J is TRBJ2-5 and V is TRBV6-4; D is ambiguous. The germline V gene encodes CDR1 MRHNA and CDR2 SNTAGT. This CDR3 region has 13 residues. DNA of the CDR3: TGTGCCAGCAGCGACTTCCCCCAAGAGACCCAGTACTTC. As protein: CASSDFPQETQYF.

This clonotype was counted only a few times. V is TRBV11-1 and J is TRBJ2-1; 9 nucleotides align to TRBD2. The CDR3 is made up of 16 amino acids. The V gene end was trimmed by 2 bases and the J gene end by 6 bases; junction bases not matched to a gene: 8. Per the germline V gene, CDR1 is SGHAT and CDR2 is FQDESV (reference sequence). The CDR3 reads CASSLRAGGVSNEQFF. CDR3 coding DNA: TGTGCCAGCAGCTTAAGGGCGGGAGGGGTCAGCAATGAGCAGTTCTTC.

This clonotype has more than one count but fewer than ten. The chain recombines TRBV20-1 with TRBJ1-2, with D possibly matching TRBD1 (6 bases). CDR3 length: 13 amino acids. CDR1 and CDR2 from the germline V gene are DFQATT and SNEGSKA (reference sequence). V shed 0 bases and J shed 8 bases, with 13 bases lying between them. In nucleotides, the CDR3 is TGCAGTGCTAGAGATGGACAGCGCTTGGGCTACACCTTC. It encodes CSARDGQRLGYTF.

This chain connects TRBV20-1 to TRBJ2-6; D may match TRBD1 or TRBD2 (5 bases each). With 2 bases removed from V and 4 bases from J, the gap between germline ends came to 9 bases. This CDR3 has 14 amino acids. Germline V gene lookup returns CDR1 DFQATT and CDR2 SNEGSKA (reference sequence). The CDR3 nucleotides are TGCAGTGCTAGATCGGGGACCGGGGCCAACGTCCTGACTTTC. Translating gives CSARSGTGANVLTF.

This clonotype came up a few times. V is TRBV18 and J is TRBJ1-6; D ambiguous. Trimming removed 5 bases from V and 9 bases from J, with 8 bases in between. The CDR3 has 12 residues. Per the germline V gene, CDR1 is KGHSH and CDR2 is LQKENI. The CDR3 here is CASSGEASPLHF. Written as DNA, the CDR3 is TGTGCCAGCTCAGGGGAAGCTTCACCCCTCCACTTT.

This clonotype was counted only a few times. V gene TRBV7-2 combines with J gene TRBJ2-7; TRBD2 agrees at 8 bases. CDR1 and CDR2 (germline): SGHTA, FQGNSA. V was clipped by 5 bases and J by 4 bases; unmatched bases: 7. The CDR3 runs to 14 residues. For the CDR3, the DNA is TGTGCCAGCAGCCCAGCACGCGGGGGGTACGAGCAGTACTTC. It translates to CASSPARGGYEQYF.

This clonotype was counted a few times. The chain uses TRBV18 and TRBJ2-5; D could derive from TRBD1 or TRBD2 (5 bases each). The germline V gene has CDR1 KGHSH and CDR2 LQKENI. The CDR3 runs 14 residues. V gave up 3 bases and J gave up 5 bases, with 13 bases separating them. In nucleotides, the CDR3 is TGTGCCAGCTCACCGGACTCAGGGCGCGAGACCCAGTACTTC. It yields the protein CASSPDSGRETQYF.

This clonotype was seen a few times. CDR3 in amino acids: CASIANNEQFF. The CDR3 DNA is TGCGCCAGCATTGCCAACAATGAGCAGTTCTTC. This rearrangement joins TRBV5-1 to TRBJ2-1, with D hard to call. Germline lookup yields CDR1 SGHRS and CDR2 YFSETQ. The CDR3 runs to 11 residues. V dropped 6 bases and J dropped 5 bases, with 6 bases sitting between them.

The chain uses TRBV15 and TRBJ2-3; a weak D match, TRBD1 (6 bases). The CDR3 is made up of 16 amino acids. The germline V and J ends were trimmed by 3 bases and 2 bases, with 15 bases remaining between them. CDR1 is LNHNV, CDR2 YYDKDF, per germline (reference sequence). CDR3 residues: CATSSPRGSVTDTQYF. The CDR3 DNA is TGTGCCACCAGCAGCCCAAGGGGGAGTGTCACAGATACGCAGTATTTT.

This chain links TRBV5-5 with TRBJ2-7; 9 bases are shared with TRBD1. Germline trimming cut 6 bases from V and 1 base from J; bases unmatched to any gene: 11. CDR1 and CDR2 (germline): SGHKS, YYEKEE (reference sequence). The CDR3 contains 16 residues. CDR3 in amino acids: CASTPPQGAESYEQYV. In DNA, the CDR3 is TGTGCCAGCACCCCGCCACAGGGGGCAGAGTCCTACGAGCAGTACGTC.

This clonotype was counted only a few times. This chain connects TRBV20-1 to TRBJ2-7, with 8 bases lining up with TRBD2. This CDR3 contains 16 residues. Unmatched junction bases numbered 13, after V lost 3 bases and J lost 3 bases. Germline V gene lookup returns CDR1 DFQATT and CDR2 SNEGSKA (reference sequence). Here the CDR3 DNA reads TGCAGTGCTAGGTACACCCTGGCGGGGGGCCTCTACGAGCAGTACTTC. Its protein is CSARYTLAGGLYEQYF.

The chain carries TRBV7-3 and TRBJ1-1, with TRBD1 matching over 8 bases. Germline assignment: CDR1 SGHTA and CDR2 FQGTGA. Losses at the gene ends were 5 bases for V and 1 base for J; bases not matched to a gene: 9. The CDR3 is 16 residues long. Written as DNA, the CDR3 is TGTGCCAGCAGCCAGTCAGGGGGCGCGGAGAACACTGAAGCTTTCTTT. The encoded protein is CASSQSGGAENTEAFF.

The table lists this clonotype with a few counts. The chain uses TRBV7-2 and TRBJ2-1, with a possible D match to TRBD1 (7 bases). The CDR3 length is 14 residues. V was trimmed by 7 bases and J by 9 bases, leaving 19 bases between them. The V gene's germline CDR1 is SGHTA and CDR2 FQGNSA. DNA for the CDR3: TGTGCCAGCACCCGGGGGTGGGGGGACAGTGAGCAGTTCTTC. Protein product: CASTRGWGDSEQFF.

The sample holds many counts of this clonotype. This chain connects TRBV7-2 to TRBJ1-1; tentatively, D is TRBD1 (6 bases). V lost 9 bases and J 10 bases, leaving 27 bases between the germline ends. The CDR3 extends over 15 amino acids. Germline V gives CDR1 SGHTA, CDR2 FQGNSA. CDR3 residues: CASTFEGGGHRAAFF. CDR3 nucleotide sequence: TGTGCCAGTACGTTCGAGGGAGGGGGACATAGGGCAGCTTTCTTT.

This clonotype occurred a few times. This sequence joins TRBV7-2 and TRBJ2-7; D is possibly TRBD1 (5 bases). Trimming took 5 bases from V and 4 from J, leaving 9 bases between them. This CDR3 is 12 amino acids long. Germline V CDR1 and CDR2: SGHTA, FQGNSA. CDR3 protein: CASSPGYYEQYF. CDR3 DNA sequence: TGTGCCAGCAGCCCAGGGTATTACGAGCAGTACTTC. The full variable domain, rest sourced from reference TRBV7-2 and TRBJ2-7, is GAGVSQSPSNKVTEKGKDVELRCDPISGHTALYWYRQSLGQGLEFLIYFQGNSAPDKSGLPSDRFSAERTGGSVSTLTIQRTQQEDSAVYLCASSPGYYEQYFGPGTRLTVT.

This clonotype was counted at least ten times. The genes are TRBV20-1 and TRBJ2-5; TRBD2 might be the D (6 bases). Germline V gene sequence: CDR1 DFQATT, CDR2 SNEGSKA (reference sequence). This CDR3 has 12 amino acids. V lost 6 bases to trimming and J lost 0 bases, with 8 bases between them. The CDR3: CSARDYQETQYF. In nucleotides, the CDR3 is TGCAGTGCGCGGGACTACCAAGAGACCCAGTACTTC.

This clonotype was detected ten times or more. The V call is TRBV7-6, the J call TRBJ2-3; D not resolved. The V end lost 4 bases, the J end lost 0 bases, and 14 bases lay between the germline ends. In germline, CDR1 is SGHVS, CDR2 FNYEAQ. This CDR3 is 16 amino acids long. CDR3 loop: CASSSMVGSSTDTQYF. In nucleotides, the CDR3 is TGTGCCAGCAGCTCAATGGTGGGCTCTAGCACAGATACGCAGTATTTT.

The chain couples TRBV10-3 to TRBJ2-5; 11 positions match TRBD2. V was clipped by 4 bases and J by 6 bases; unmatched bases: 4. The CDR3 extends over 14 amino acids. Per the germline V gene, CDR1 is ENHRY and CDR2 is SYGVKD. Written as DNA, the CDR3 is TGTGCCATCAGTGCCACTAGCGGGGGAAAGACCCAGTACTTC. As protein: CAISATSGGKTQYF.